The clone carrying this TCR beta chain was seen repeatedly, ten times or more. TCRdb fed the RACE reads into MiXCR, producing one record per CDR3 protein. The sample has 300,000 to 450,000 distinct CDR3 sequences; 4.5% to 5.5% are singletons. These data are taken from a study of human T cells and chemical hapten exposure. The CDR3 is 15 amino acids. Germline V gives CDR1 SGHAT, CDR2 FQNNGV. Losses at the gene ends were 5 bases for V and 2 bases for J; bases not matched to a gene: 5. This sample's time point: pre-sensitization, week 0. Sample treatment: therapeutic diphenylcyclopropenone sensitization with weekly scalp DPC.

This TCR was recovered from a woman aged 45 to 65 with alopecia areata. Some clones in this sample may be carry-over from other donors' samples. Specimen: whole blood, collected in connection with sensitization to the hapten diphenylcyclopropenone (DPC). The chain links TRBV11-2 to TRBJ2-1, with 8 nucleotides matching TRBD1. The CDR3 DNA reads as TGTGCCAGCAGCATCGACAGGGGAACCTACAATGAGCAGTTCTTC. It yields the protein CASSIDRGTYNEQFF.